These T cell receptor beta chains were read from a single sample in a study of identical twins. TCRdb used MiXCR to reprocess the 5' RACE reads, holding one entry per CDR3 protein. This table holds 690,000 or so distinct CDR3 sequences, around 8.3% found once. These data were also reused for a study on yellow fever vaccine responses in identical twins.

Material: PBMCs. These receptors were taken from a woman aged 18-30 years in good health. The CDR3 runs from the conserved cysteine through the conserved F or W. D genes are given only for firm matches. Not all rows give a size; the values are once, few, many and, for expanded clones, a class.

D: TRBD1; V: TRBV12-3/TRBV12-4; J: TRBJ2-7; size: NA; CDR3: CASAWDRAYEQYF; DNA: TGTGCCAGCGCGTGGGACAGGGCTTACGAGCAGTACTTC
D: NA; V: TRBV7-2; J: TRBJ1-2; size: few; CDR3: CASSLDVSDYGYTF; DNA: TGTGCCAGCAGCTTAGACGTCAGCGACTATGGCTACACCTTC
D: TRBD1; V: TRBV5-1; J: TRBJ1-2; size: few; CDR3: CASRPDRGEYYGYTF; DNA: TGCGCCAGCAGACCGGACAGGGGGGAGTACTATGGCTACACCTTC
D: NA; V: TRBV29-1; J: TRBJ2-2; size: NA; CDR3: CSVVRKGTGELFF; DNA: TGCAGCGTTGTGAGGAAGGGCACCGGGGAGCTGTTTTTT
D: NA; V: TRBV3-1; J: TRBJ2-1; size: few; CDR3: CASSQDRHNEQFF; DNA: TGTGCCAGCAGCCAAGACCGGCACAATGAGCAGTTCTTC
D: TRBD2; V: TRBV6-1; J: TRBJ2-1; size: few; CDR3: CASSNSGGVYNEQFF; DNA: TGTGCCAGCAGCAATAGCGGGGGGGTCTACAATGAGCAGTTCTTC
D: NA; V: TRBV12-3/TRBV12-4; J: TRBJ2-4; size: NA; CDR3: CASSVSGDSKNIQYF; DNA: TGTGCCAGCAGTGTCTCAGGGGATTCCAAAAACATTCAGTACTTC
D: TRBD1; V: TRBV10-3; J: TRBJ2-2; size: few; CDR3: CAIRDRAENTGELFF; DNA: TGTGCCATCAGAGACAGGGCGGAGAACACCGGGGAGCTGTTTTTT
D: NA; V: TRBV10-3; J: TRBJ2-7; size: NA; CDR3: CAISEPGTAYEQYF; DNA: TGTGCCATCAGTGAGCCAGGGACGGCCTACGAGCAGTACTTC
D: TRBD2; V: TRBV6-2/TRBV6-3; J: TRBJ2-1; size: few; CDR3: CASSYSGLLAGVYNEQFF; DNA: TGTGCCAGCAGTTACTCGGGGCTACTAGCGGGAGTGTACAATGAGCAGTTCTTC
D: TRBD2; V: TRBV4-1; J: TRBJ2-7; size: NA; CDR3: CASSQVTSGTYEQYF; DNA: TGCGCCAGCAGCCAAGTGACTAGCGGTACCTACGAGCAGTACTTC
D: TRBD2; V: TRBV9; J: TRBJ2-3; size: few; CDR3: CASSAATSGYTQYF; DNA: TGTGCCAGCAGCGCCGCGACTAGCGGGTATACGCAGTATTTT
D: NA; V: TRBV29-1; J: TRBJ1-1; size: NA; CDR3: CSVERGLAFF; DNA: TGCAGCGTTGAAAGGGGACTGGCTTTCTTT
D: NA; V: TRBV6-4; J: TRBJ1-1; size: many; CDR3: CASNDTWGSTEAFF; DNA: TGTGCCAGCAACGATACCTGGGGTAGCACTGAAGCTTTCTTT
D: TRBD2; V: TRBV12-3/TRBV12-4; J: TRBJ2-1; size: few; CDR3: CASSLGGGLAGDEQFF; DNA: TGTGCCAGCAGTTTAGGTGGAGGACTAGCGGGAGATGAGCAGTTCTTC
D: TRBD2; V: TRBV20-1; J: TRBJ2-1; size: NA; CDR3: CSARDSGGLNEQFF; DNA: TGCAGTGCTAGAGACAGCGGGGGGCTCAATGAGCAGTTCTTC
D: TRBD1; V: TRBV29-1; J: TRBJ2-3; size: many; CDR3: CSVGTGDRSTDTQYF; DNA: TGCAGCGTCGGCACAGGGGACCGTAGCACAGATACGCAGTATTTT
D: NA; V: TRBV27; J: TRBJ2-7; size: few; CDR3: CASSPAAFSYEQYF; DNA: TGTGCCAGCAGTCCAGCTGCGTTCTCCTACGAGCAGTACTTC
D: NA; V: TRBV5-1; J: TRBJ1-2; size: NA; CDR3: CASSLVGLSGGGYTF; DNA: TGCGCCAGCAGCTTGGTAGGGCTATCCGGAGGTGGCTACACCTTC
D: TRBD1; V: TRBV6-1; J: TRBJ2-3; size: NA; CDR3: CASRDRAEDTQYF; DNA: TGTGCCAGCCGGGACAGGGCGGAAGATACGCAGTATTTT
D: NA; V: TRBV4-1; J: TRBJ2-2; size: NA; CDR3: CASSQGPPLGQGSTGELFF; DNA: TGCGCCAGCAGCCAAGGCCCCCCCCTAGGGCAGGGGTCTACCGGGGAGCTGTTTTTT
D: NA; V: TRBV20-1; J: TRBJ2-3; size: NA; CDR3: CSARTADTQYF; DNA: TGCAGTGCCCGGACGGCAGATACGCAGTATTTT
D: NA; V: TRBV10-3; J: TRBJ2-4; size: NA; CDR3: CALSFFFRAFRQDENIQYF; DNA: TGTGCCCTCAGTTTCTTTTTTCGCGCATTTCGACAGGACGAAAACATTCAGTACTTC
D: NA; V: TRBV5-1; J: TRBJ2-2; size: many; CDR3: CASSLALVRYTGELFF; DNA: TGCGCCAGCAGCTTGGCCTTGGTCCGGTACACCGGGGAGCTGTTTTTT
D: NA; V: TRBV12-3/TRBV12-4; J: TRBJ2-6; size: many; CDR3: CASSRTNAASGANVLTF; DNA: TGTGCCAGCAGTAGGACAAACGCCGCCTCTGGGGCCAACGTCCTGACTTTC
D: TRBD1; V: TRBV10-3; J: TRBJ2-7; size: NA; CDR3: CAIRETGEVFPDF; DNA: TGTGCCATCAGAGAAACAGGGGAAGTCTTTCCTGACTTC
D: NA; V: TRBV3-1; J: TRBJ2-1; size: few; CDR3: CASSQVLFDISPEQFF; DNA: TGTGCCAGCAGCCAAGTTCTTTTTGATATTAGCCCTGAGCAGTTCTTC
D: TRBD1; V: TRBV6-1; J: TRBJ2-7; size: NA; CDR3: CASSGDSNSYEQYF; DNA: TGTGCCAGCAGTGGGGACAGCAACTCCTACGAGCAGTACTTC
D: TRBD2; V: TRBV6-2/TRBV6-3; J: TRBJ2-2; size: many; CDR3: CASSYSTSANTGELFF; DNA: TGTGCCAGCAGTTACTCGACTAGCGCAAACACCGGGGAGCTGTTTTTT
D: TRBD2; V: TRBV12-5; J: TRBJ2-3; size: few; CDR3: CASGLFSGRASDTQYF; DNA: TGTGCTAGTGGTTTGTTTAGCGGGAGGGCCTCAGATACGCAGTATTTT
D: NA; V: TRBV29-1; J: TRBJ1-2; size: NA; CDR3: CSVATDNYGYTF; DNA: TGCAGCGTTGCGACAGATAACTATGGCTACACCTTC
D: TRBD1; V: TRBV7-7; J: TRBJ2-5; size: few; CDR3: CASSQGDRAPETQYF; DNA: TGTGCTAGCAGCCAGGGGGACAGAGCCCCCGAGACCCAGTACTTC
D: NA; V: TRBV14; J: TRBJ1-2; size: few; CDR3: CASSQDTGNYGYTF; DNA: TGTGCCAGCAGCCAAGATACAGGGAACTATGGCTACACCTTC
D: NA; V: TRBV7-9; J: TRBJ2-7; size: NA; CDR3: CASSYPPPGTEQYF; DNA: TGTGCCAGCAGTTATCCCCCTCCGGGGACCGAGCAGTACTTC
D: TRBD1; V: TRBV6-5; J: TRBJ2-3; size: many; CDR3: CASSYSQGADTQYF; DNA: TGTGCCAGCAGTTACTCACAGGGGGCAGATACGCAGTATTTT
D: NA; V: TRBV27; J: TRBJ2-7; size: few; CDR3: CASSFFAGPSSLQYF; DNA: TGTGCCAGCAGTTTTTTCGCGGGACCTTCCTCTCTCCAGTACTTC
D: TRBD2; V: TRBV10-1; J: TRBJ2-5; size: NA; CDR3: CATLGLAGAPWETQYF; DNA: TGCGCCACCCTTGGACTAGCGGGGGCCCCCTGGGAGACCCAGTACTTC
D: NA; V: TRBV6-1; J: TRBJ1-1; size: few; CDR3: CASSELGLNTEAFF; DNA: TGTGCCAGCAGTGAATTGGGGTTGAACACTGAAGCTTTCTTT
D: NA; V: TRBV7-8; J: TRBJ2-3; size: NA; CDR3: CASSLVLRASTDTQYF; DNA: TGTGCCAGCAGCTTAGTCCTGAGGGCGAGCACAGATACGCAGTATTTT
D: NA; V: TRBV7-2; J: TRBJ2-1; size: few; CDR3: CASSTIRGFRDNEQFF; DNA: TGTGCCAGCAGCACAATCAGGGGTTTTCGTGACAATGAGCAGTTCTTC